The subject of this entry is one TCR beta chain. The record originates from a study of immune cell composition in non-small cell lung cancer. This CDR3 is 16 amino acids long. Trimming removed 5 bases from V and 2 bases from J, with 19 bases in between. From germline, CDR1 is LNHNV and CDR2 YYDKDF (reference sequence). Libraries were prepared by immunoSEQ multiplex PCR; TCRdb keeps only in-frame clonotypes and omits some of them. The repertoire has some 16,000 clones, over 70% of them found once; the top ten carry 9.8%. The normal lung sample lay at least 3 cm, and maximally far, from the tumour. The sample was also linked to a second study, of CD4 T cells in lung cancer.

Sequenced input: non-adjacent lung tissue. The source of this sequence is a human donor with non-small cell lung cancer. This chain joins TRBV15 and TRBJ2-7; unclear D gene. Here the CDR3 DNA reads TGTGCCACCAGCCACCCAGAGTCCGGTGCGGCCTACGAGCAGTACTTC. Translation: CATSHPESGAAYEQYF.